The 25 T cell receptor beta chains below all came from one sample that was sequenced in a study of blood T cell repertoires in COVID-19. Generated by immunoSEQ multiplex PCR, the TCRdb table keeps only in-frame clones and is missing some. This table holds approximately 130,000 clones, about 76% found once. Sequencing used peripheral blood. The receptors here all came from an older man with acute or convalescent COVID-19.

The V and J genes are TRBV5-6 and TRBJ2-5, with 8 bases identical to TRBD1. After removal of 2 bases from V and 7 bases from J, the junction contained 7 bases not matched to a gene. The germline V gene encodes CDR1 SGHDT and CDR2 YYEEEE. This CDR3 contains 14 residues. CDR3 in amino acids: CASSLPDRVVTQYF. As DNA, the CDR3 is TGTGCCAGCAGCTTACCGGACAGGGTAGTGACCCAGTACTTC.

V usage is TRBV2 and J usage is TRBJ1-6, with D possibly TRBD1 on 5 matching bases. The CDR3 is 14 residues long. V lost 3 bases to trimming and J lost 7 bases, with 10 bases between them. The V gene's germline CDR1 is SNHLY and CDR2 FYNNEI. The CDR3 DNA is TGTGCCAGCAGTGATGGCCAGGGCAATTCACCCCTCCACTTT. Translation gives CASSDGQGNSPLHF.

This clone was seen a handful of times. The rearrangement uses TRBV18 and TRBJ2-1, with 14 nucleotides matching TRBD2. The CDR3 has 16 residues. From germline, CDR1 is KGHSH and CDR2 LQKENI. V shed 4 bases, J shed 5 bases, and the junction held 4 bases outside the gene matches. CDR3 sequence (DNA): TGTGCCAGCTCACGACCGGGACTAGCGGGGGACAATGAGCAGTTCTTC. Translation: CASSRPGLAGDNEQFF.

V gene TRBV4-1 combines with J gene TRBJ2-7; D is undetermined. The CDR3 length is 14 residues. Germline CDR1 is MGHRA and CDR2 is YSYEKL. The germline V and J ends were trimmed by 0 bases and 0 bases, with 6 bases remaining between them. The CDR3: CASSQDVRSYEQYF. The DNA of the CDR3 is TGCGCCAGCAGCCAAGATGTCCGCTCCTACGAGCAGTACTTC.

The rearrangement joins TRBV7-9 to TRBJ2-5; 12 nucleotides agree with TRBD1. This CDR3 has 17 residues. Trimming at V came to 4 bases and at J to 4 bases, leaving 10 bases not matched to a gene. Germline CDR1 reads SEHNR; CDR2 reads FQNEAQ (reference sequence). CDR3 sequence (DNA): TGTGCCAGCAGCTCATCCCCGGGACAGGGGGCGGGAGAGACCCAGTACTTC. Encoded protein: CASSSSPGQGAGETQYF.

This sequence joins TRBV9 and TRBJ2-2; TRBD1 aligns across 7 bases. The germline V gene encodes CDR1 SGDLS and CDR2 YYNGEE. The V gene end was trimmed by 1 base and the J gene end by 0 bases; junction bases not matched to a gene: 0. CDR3 length: 15 residues. The CDR3 sequence is CASSVQGANTGELFF. DNA for the CDR3: TGTGCCAGCAGCGTACAGGGGGCGAACACCGGGGAGCTGTTTTTT.

V gene TRBV6-2 or TRBV6-3 combines with J gene TRBJ1-5; tentatively, D is TRBD1 (6 bases). CDR1 is MNHEY and CDR2 is SVGEGT in the germline V gene. Trimming stripped 5 bases from V and 0 bases from J, with 11 bases between. The CDR3 has 15 residues. The CDR3 nucleotides are TGTGCCAGCAGTGCCGGGACACGTAGCAATCAGCCCCAGCATTTT. The encoded protein is CASSAGTRSNQPQHF.

The chain carries TRBV6-5 and TRBJ2-2; 13 positions match TRBD2. Germline CDR1 and CDR2: MNHEY and SVGAGI. J was trimmed by 5 bases and V by 6 bases; bases with no gene match: 3. The CDR3 runs to 15 residues. In nucleotides, the CDR3 is TGTGCCAGCAGAGGACTAGCGGGGGAAACCGGGGAGCTGTTTTTT. It yields the protein CASRGLAGETGELFF.

The V and J genes are TRBV3-1 (or the pseudogene TRBV3-2) and TRBJ1-2; a weak D match, TRBD1 (6 bases). Trimming removed 1 base from V and 9 bases from J, with 6 bases in between. Germline CDR1 and CDR2: LGHDT and YNNKEL (reference sequence). The CDR3 extends over 11 amino acids. Here the CDR3 reads CASSQGDSYTF. The CDR3 nucleotides are TGTGCCAGCAGCCAAGGGGACAGCTACACCTTC.

This chain connects TRBV6-5 to TRBJ2-2; D is possibly TRBD2 (6 bases). V lost 8 bases, J lost 1 base, and 11 bases lay in between. Germline V gives CDR1 MNHEY, CDR2 SVGAGI. The CDR3 consists of 14 residues. DNA of the CDR3: TGTGCCAGCTCGGGACTGGAGAACACCGGGGAGCTGTTTTTT. Translated: CASSGLENTGELFF.

The gene calls are TRBV30 and TRBJ1-1; 7 bases are a match to TRBD1. This CDR3 is built from 14 residues. Trimming cost V 3 bases and J 2 bases; bases outside gene matches: 6. CDR1 is GTSNPN, CDR2 SVGIG, per germline (reference sequence). The CDR3 reads CAWRRQGGNTEAFF. DNA of the CDR3: TGTGCCTGGAGAAGACAGGGAGGTAACACTGAAGCTTTCTTT. Supplemented by reference TRBV30 and TRBJ1-1, the full variable domain reads SQTIHQWPATLVQPVGSPLSLECTVEGTSNPNLYWYRQAAGRGLQLLFYSVGIGQISSEVPQNLSASRPQDRQFILSSKKLLLSDSGFYLCAWRRQGGNTEAFFGQGTRLTVV.

The chain uses TRBV4-2 and TRBJ2-6; 9 nucleotides match TRBD1. Trimming removed 0 bases from V and 0 bases from J; junction bases left unmatched: 9. This CDR3 has 20 residues. Germline lookup yields CDR1 LGHNA and CDR2 YNFKEQ. The DNA of the CDR3 is TGTGCCAGCAGCCAAGAATGGCGACAGGGGGTTATCTCTGGGGCCAACGTCCTGACTTTC. Its protein is CASSQEWRQGVISGANVLTF.

This clone was observed a few times. The V gene is TRBV7-9, the J gene TRBJ1-4, with D possibly being TRBD1 (5 bases). The CDR3 runs to 12 residues. CDR1 is SEHNR, CDR2 FQNEAQ, per germline (reference sequence). V shed 3 bases and J shed 17 bases, with 16 bases lying between them. The CDR3 DNA reads TGTGCCAGCAGCTTTCCGGGACTGCCGCTTTTTTTT. Encoded protein: CASSFPGLPLFF.

The chain recombines TRBV5-8 with TRBJ1-4, with 11 bases fitting TRBD1. Germline V lookup: CDR1 SGHTS, CDR2 YDEGEE. The V and J ends lost 4 bases and 0 bases, in that order; junction bases with no gene match: 8. This CDR3 has 18 amino acids. In DNA form, the CDR3 reads TGTGCCAGCAGCAACCGGGACAGGGGGTTTACAACTAATGAAAAACTGTTTTTT. Translating gives CASSNRDRGFTTNEKLFF.

The rearrangement joins TRBV4-1 to TRBJ1-4; no definite D call. CDR1 is MGHRA, CDR2 YSYEKL, per germline. This CDR3 has 15 amino acids. V lost 4 bases to trimming and J lost 0 bases, with 9 bases between them. CDR3 region: CASSPLGATNEKLFF. The DNA of the CDR3 is TGCGCCAGCAGCCCCCTAGGAGCAACTAATGAAAAACTGTTTTTT.

This clone was found once. The rearrangement joins TRBV28 to TRBJ2-7; TRBD1 is a possible D gene (7 bases). This CDR3 is 15 amino acids long. V lost 6 bases and J 3 bases, leaving 18 bases between the germline ends. Germline values: CDR1 MDHEN, CDR2 SYDVKM. DNA of the CDR3: TGTGCCAGCAGCGTTATGGCAGGGGGAGGCTACGAGCAGTACTTC. This encodes CASSVMAGGGYEQYF.

This rearrangement joins TRBV11-1 to TRBJ1-6, with 8 bases matching TRBD1. Germline values: CDR1 SGHAT, CDR2 FQDESV (reference sequence). The CDR3 runs to 15 residues. V trimming: 5 bases; J trimming: 9 bases; junction bases outside the gene matches: 9. The CDR3: CASSLRTGTGSPLHF. Here the CDR3 DNA reads TGTGCCAGCAGCCTACGGACAGGGACTGGTTCACCCCTCCACTTT. Supplemented by reference TRBV11-1 and TRBJ1-6, the full variable domain reads EAEVAQSPRYKITEKSQAVAFWCDPISGHATLYWYRQILGQGPELLVQFQDESVVDDSQLPKDRFSAERLKGVDSTLKIQPAELGDSAMYLCASSLRTGTGSPLHFGNGTRLTVT.

This clone has a handful of counts. The chain employs TRBV2 and TRBJ2-1, with a possible D match to TRBD1 (5 bases). With 7 bases removed from V and 6 bases from J, the gap between germline ends came to 7 bases. The germline V gene encodes CDR1 SNHLY and CDR2 FYNNEI. The CDR3 is 11 residues long. The CDR3 here is CASTGFNEQFF. CDR3 DNA sequence: TGTGCCAGCACAGGGTTCAATGAGCAGTTCTTC. Full variable domain (rest looked up from reference TRBV2 and TRBJ2-1): EPEVTQTPSHQVTQMGQEVILRCVPISNHLYFYWYRQILGQKVEFLVSFYNNEISEKSEIFDDQFSVERPDGSNFTLKIRSTKLEDSAMYFCASTGFNEQFFGPGTRLTVL.

V gene TRBV5-4 combines with J gene TRBJ2-7; weak D call: TRBD1 (6 bases). Germline V gene lookup returns CDR1 SGHNT and CDR2 YYREEE (reference sequence). Between the trimmed V and J ends, which lost 3 bases and 3 bases, there was a span of 13 bases. The CDR3 loop spans 14 amino acids. This CDR3 reads CASSSTGQIYEQYF. CDR3 sequence (DNA): TGTGCCAGCAGCTCCACAGGACAGATCTACGAGCAGTACTTC.

The rearrangement joins TRBV5-1 to TRBJ1-1, with D possibly TRBD1 on 5 matching bases. V was pared by 2 bases and J by 1 base, with 9 bases between. CDR3 size: 14 residues. CDR1 and CDR2 from the germline V gene are SGHRS and YFSETQ. The CDR3 bases are TGCGCCAGCAGCTTTGGGGGAGGGAACACTGAAGCTTTCTTT. It translates to CASSFGGGNTEAFF.

DNA for the CDR3: TGTGCCAGCAGTTGGAGGGAGGCAGATACGCAGTATTTT. As protein: CASSWREADTQYF. The chain joins TRBV12-3 or TRBV12-4 to TRBJ2-3; TRBD2 is a possible D gene (6 bases). The CDR3 spans 13 residues. V was pared by 4 bases and J by 4 bases, with 9 bases between.

This clone was seen a handful of times. This chain connects TRBV7-2 to TRBJ2-2; TRBD1 matches 11 bases. The CDR3 loop spans 17 amino acids. V shed 2 bases and J 1 base; nucleotides not matched to a gene: 3. Germline V gene data show CDR1 as SGHTA and CDR2 as FQGNSA. As DNA, the CDR3 is TGTGCCAGCAGCTTAAAGGGGACAGGGGGGAACACCGGGGAGCTGTTTTTT. Translation: CASSLKGTGGNTGELFF.

This clone was counted a single time. The chain couples TRBV28 to TRBJ1-5; the D gene is possibly TRBD1 (6 bases). V was cut by 7 bases and J by 4 bases, with 8 bases left in between. The CDR3 totals 12 residues. Germline CDR1 reads MDHEN; CDR2 reads SYDVKM. CDR3 protein: CASKGGNQPQHF. CDR3 sequence (DNA): TGTGCCAGCAAAGGGGGAAATCAGCCCCAGCATTTT.

J is TRBJ1-2 and V is TRBV6-5; D gene unclear. V was trimmed by 4 bases and J by 7 bases, leaving 13 bases between them. CDR1 is MNHEY, CDR2 SVGAGI, per germline. This CDR3 spans 13 amino acids. Here the CDR3 reads CASSSPAGSGYTF. CDR3 sequence (DNA): TGTGCCAGCAGTTCACCTGCGGGGTCTGGCTACACCTTC.

The chain links TRBV5-1 to TRBJ2-1, with D perhaps matching TRBD2 (6 bases). Germline V gene lookup returns CDR1 SGHRS and CDR2 YFSETQ. Between the trimmed V and J ends, which lost 4 bases and 2 bases, there was a span of 13 bases. This CDR3 has 15 residues. CDR3 bases: TGCGCCAGCAGCCCCGGGGGAGGAACCTACAATGAGCAGTTCTTC. Protein: CASSPGGGTYNEQFF.